A single sample is the source of the 31 T cell receptor beta chains below, sequenced in a study of blood T cells in healthy people across ages. Through a sample-barcoded 5' primer and a J-beta primer mix, a second PCR was run for roughly 6 to 12 cycles. TCRdb recomputed calls from the 5' RACE reads with MiXCR, one row per CDR3 protein. The sample holds 1.8 million or so distinct CDR3 sequences; around 42% are singletons and the top ten take 23%. The sequenced sample consisted of blood. The source is a human donor in good health.

DNA for the CDR3: TGCAGTGCTAGCCGCGATTCCGGTTATAATTCACCCCTCCACTTT. It translates to CSASRDSGYNSPLHF. The genes are TRBV20-1 and TRBJ1-6; D gene unclear. The CDR3 contains 15 residues. Per germline, CDR1 DFQATT and CDR2 SNEGSKA (reference sequence). Trimming removed 3 bases from V and 4 bases from J, with 13 bases in between.

The chain joins TRBV5-5 to TRBJ2-1; D gene ambiguous. Deletions cut 5 bases from V and 5 bases from J, with 11 bases between. This CDR3 region has 13 residues. Per germline, CDR1 SGHKS and CDR2 YYEKEE (reference sequence). This CDR3 reads CASRPRTDNEQFF. The CDR3 coding sequence is TGTGCCAGCAGACCGCGGACGGACAATGAGCAGTTCTTC.

The V and J genes are TRBV2 and TRBJ2-7; the D call may be TRBD1 or TRBD2 (5 bases each). CDR1 SNHLY and CDR2 FYNNEI come from the germline V gene. This CDR3 has 13 amino acids. V shed 3 bases and J shed 2 bases, with 8 bases lying between them. In nucleotides, the CDR3 is TGTGCCAGCAGTGAGGGGGTGGCCTACGAGCAGTACTTC. Translated, it gives CASSEGVAYEQYF. Using reference TRBV2 and TRBJ2-7 for the parts outside the CDR3, the full variable domain is EPEVTQTPSHQVTQMGQEVILRCVPISNHLYFYWYRQILGQKVEFLVSFYNNEISEKSEIFDDQFSVERPDGSNFTLKIRSTKLEDSAMYFCASSEGVAYEQYFGPGTRLTVT.

This clonotype has more than one count but fewer than ten. The chain is built from TRBV25-1 and TRBJ2-1, with TRBD2 identical over 12 bases. CDR1 is MGHDK, CDR2 SYGVNS, per germline. V lost 3 bases, J lost 9 bases, and 6 bases stayed unmatched. There are 15 residues in the CDR3. The CDR3 reads CASSDILAGGSEQFF. CDR3 in DNA: TGTGCCAGCAGTGATATACTAGCGGGGGGCTCTGAGCAGTTCTTC.

The J gene is TRBJ1-1, the V gene TRBV6-1; D not certain. The CDR3 runs to 15 residues. Trimming cost V 0 bases and J 3 bases, with 11 bases left between them. Germline-derived CDR1 and CDR2 are MNHNS and SASEGT. The CDR3 nucleotides are TGTGCCAGCAGTGAAGCGGTCGGAGTCTACACTGAAGCTTTCTTT. It encodes CASSEAVGVYTEAFF.

The chain links TRBV4-3 to TRBJ2-4; no definite D call. The J call is doubtful: the DNA matches TRBJ2-7 better. The CDR3 runs to 14 residues. Germline V CDR1 and CDR2: LGHNA, YSLEER. As DNA, the CDR3 is TGCGCCAGCAGCCAAGATCACGGCTCCTACGAGCAGTACTTC. This sequence encodes CASSQDHGSYEQYF.

This chain links TRBV20-1 with TRBJ2-7; D may be TRBD1 or TRBD2 (6 bases each). V was shortened by 7 bases and J by 4 bases, with 17 bases between the two germline ends. Germline V gives CDR1 DFQATT, CDR2 SNEGSKA (reference sequence). The CDR3 is made up of 13 amino acids. As DNA, the CDR3 is TGCAGTGGTAAATCGGGGGCGTCGTACGAGCAGTACTTC. Translating gives CSGKSGASYEQYF.

The chain has TRBV9 and TRBJ2-1, with 7 bases matching TRBD2. Germline V gene data show CDR1 as SGDLS and CDR2 as YYNGEE. CDR3 size: 15 residues. The J segment lost 4 bases and the V segment lost 0 bases, leaving 4 bases of the junction unmatched. CDR3 region: CASSVEGGMYNEQFF. CDR3 nucleotides: TGTGCCAGCAGCGTAGAGGGAGGGATGTACAATGAGCAGTTCTTC.

To note about this clonotype: At one of its ends the junction is not consistent with the germline gene, which may arise from a read error. The gene calls are TRBV12-3 or TRBV12-4 and TRBJ2-3, with no clear D. This CDR3 is built from 15 residues. Here the CDR3 DNA reads TGTGCCGGCAGTTTATCCCCGGACCTTGGGGATACGCAGTATTTT. Protein sequence: CAGSLSPDLGDTQYF.

The rearrangement uses TRBV11-3 and TRBJ2-7; TRBD2 agrees at 8 bases. CDR1 is SGHNT, CDR2 YENEEA, per germline. CDR3 length: 17 residues. Germline trimming cut 3 bases from V and 5 bases from J; bases unmatched to any gene: 15. DNA for the CDR3: TGTGCCAGCAGCTTCGTGGCGGGGGGACGACCTGGGAACGAGCAGTACTTC. It specifies CASSFVAGGRPGNEQYF.

The gene calls are TRBV5-1 and TRBJ1-1; D may be TRBD1 (6 bases). The length of the CDR3 is 15 residues. From germline, CDR1 is SGHRS and CDR2 YFSETQ. The ends were cut back, 4 bases at V and 4 bases at J, with 17 bases in the middle. Here the CDR3 reads CASSPPWGAGTEAFF. CDR3 bases: TGCGCCAGCAGCCCCCCTTGGGGGGCCGGCACTGAAGCTTTCTTT.

This clonotype occurred many times. The genes are TRBV7-9 and TRBJ1-1, with D unresolved. Trimming pared 3 bases from V and 3 bases from J, leaving 8 bases between. Germline lookup yields CDR1 SEHNR and CDR2 FQNEAQ (reference sequence). CDR3 length equals 13 residues. DNA of the CDR3: TGTGCCAGCAGCTTCCGGGAAGACACTGAAGCTTTCTTT. Its translation: CASSFREDTEAFF.

CDR3 residues: CSAKRDRDYGYTF. CDR3 nucleotide sequence: TGCAGTGCTAAAAGGGACAGGGACTATGGCTACACCTTC. The V and J genes are TRBV20-1 and TRBJ1-2; 9 nucleotides agree with TRBD1. Trimming removed 4 bases from V and 3 bases from J; junction bases left unmatched: 3. CDR1 and CDR2 (germline): DFQATT, SNEGSKA (reference sequence). The CDR3 runs to 13 residues.

The chain has TRBV10-3 and TRBJ2-7; TRBD2 is a possible D gene (6 bases). CDR1 is ENHRY, CDR2 SYGVKD, per germline. V gave up 4 bases and J gave up 5 bases, with 18 bases separating them. This CDR3 spans 15 amino acids. The CDR3 protein is CAISAPGGSLDEQYF. As DNA, the CDR3 is TGTGCCATCAGTGCCCCTGGGGGGAGTTTAGACGAGCAGTACTTC.

This clonotype was seen a handful of times. The rearrangement joins TRBV18 to TRBJ2-4, with D possibly being TRBD1 (6 bases). The J call may be mistaken, given a closer DNA end match to TRBJ2-7. The CDR3 runs to 12 residues. CDR1 KGHSH and CDR2 LQKENI come from the germline V gene. As DNA, the CDR3 is TGTGCCAGCTCACCGGAAGGGGGCGAGCAGTACTTC. Translated: CASSPEGGEQYF.

The chain uses TRBV12-3 or TRBV12-4 and TRBJ2-3, with TRBD1 as a possible D gene (5 bases). V lost 10 bases and J lost 5, with 22 bases in between. The CDR3 contains 15 residues. The CDR3 bases are TGTGCCACGCAAGGGGCTAGTTCGAGTGTAGATACGCAGTATTTT. Protein product: CATQGASSSVDTQYF.

This clonotype appeared many times. This chain links TRBV20-1 with TRBJ1-2; D is ambiguous. Germline V gene data show CDR1 as DFQATT and CDR2 as SNEGSKA (reference sequence). CDR3 size: 10 residues. Trimming stripped 3 bases from V and 4 bases from J, with 3 bases between. The chain's CDR3 is CSASPYGYTF. As DNA, the CDR3 is TGCAGTGCTAGCCCCTATGGCTACACCTTC.

This clonotype was seen at least ten times. This chain uses TRBV6-1 with TRBJ2-3; the D call may be TRBD1 or TRBD2 (7 bases each). The CDR3 runs 15 residues. Germline values: CDR1 MNHNS, CDR2 SASEGT. V lost 2 bases and J lost 4, with 13 bases in between. The CDR3 protein is CASSEQGGGPDTQYF. CDR3 DNA: TGTGCCAGCAGTGAACAGGGAGGGGGCCCAGATACGCAGTATTTT.

This clonotype occurred a few times. Germline is not matched at one junction end, which may reflect a read error. This chain connects TRBV20-1 to TRBJ2-1; TRBD2 matches at 13 bases. CDR1 and CDR2 (germline): DFQATT, SNEGSKA (reference sequence). The CDR3 is 17 amino acids. Written as DNA, the CDR3 is TGTAGTGCTAGTTCCCCTGGGACTAGCGGGGTCTACAATGAGCAGTTCTTC. It codes for CSASSPGTSGVYNEQFF.

This clonotype has more than one count but fewer than ten. This chain uses TRBV6-6 with TRBJ2-3; the D is unclear. This CDR3 region has 12 residues. Germline V gene data show CDR1 as MNHNY and CDR2 as SVGAGI (reference sequence). Trimming cost V 10 bases and J 1 base, with 9 bases left between them. For the CDR3, the DNA is TGTGCCACCTCTCTGCGCACAGATACGCAGTATTTT. Translating it yields CATSLRTDTQYF.

This clonotype was recorded a few times. This chain uses TRBV20-1 with TRBJ2-7, with D perhaps matching TRBD1 or TRBD2 (5 bases each). CDR1 and CDR2 from the germline V gene are DFQATT and SNEGSKA (reference sequence). Trimming cost V 0 bases and J 3 bases, with 12 bases left between them. The CDR3 has 14 amino acids. CDR3 in amino acids: CSARDLRGFYEQYF. DNA of the CDR3: TGCAGTGCTAGAGATCTGAGGGGCTTCTACGAGCAGTACTTC.

This clonotype was observed many times. The junction shows a germline mismatch at one end, possibly a read error. This chain links TRBV5-1 with TRBJ1-2; 9 bases match TRBD1. CDR3 size: 14 residues. The germline gives CDR1 SGHRS, CDR2 YFSETQ. Written as DNA, the CDR3 is TGTGCCAGCAGCCTTGGACAGGGGAACTATGGCTACACCTTC. Protein: CASSLGQGNYGYTF.

About this clonotype: A much larger clone differs from this one at a single base, so this may be a read error. The CDR3 sequence is CSVEHRQAYEQYF. CDR3 sequence (DNA): TGCAGCGTTGAACACAGGCAAGCCTACGAGCAGTACTTC. The chain recombines TRBV29-1 with TRBJ2-5, with D maybe TRBD1 (5 bases). The J call is in doubt because the DNA end fits TRBJ2-7 better. The V gene's germline CDR1 is SQVTM and CDR2 ANQGSEA. There are 13 residues in the CDR3.

Of note for this clonotype: The junction differs from germline at one of its ends, possibly a read error. V usage is TRBV6-6 and J usage is TRBJ2-1; 8 nucleotides line up with TRBD2. The CDR3 runs to 15 residues. Germline V gene lookup returns CDR1 MNHNY and CDR2 SVGAGI (reference sequence). The CDR3 coding sequence is TGTGCCGGCAGTCGGAGCGGGGGCGACTACAATGAGCAGTTCTTC. Residues: CAGSRSGGDYNEQFF.

This clonotype was counted at least ten times. The chain has TRBV5-5 and TRBJ2-7, with D possibly being TRBD1 (6 bases). This CDR3 region has 15 residues. V gave up 3 bases and J gave up 2 bases, with 15 bases separating them. CDR1 and CDR2 (germline): SGHKS, YYEKEE (reference sequence). CDR3 nucleotide sequence: TGTGCCAGCAGCTGGGTTCAGGGGAGCGCCTACGAGCAGTACTTC. It yields the protein CASSWVQGSAYEQYF. Looking up the rest from reference TRBV5-5 and TRBJ2-7 gives the full variable domain: DAGVTQSPTHLIKTRGQQVTLRCSPISGHKSVSWYQQVLGQGPQFIFQYYEKEERGRGNFPDRFSARQFPNYSSELNVNALLLGDSALYLCASSWVQGSAYEQYFGPGTRLTVT.

The table lists this clonotype with many counts. This sequence joins TRBV4-3 and TRBJ2-7, with no clear D. V dropped 1 base and J dropped 3 bases, with 10 bases sitting between them. CDR3 length: 14 residues. Germline CDR1 and CDR2: LGHNA and YSLEER. The CDR3 bases are TGCGCCAGCAGCCAAGTTCCAAACAGCTACGAGCAGTACTTC. Amino acids: CASSQVPNSYEQYF.

To note about this clonotype: This may be a read error: a much more frequent sequence differs by one nucleotide. The chain carries TRBV6-5 and TRBJ2-7, with 9 positions matching TRBD1. The germline V gene encodes CDR1 MNHEY and CDR2 SVGAGI. This CDR3 is built from 12 residues. The CDR3 here is CTTGQGSYEQYF. CDR3 nucleotide sequence: TGTACCACCGGACAGGGGTCCTACGAGCAGTACTTC.

The chain joins TRBV12-3 or TRBV12-4 to TRBJ2-4; D possibly uses TRBD1 or TRBD2 (5 bases each). TRBJ2-5 explains the end of the DNA better; the J call may be wrong. This CDR3 spans 13 amino acids. CDR3 loop: CASSLHGDETQYF. CDR3 in DNA: TGTGCCAGCAGTTTACACGGGGACGAGACCCAGTACTTC.

The chain couples TRBV6-5 to TRBJ2-2; 9 positions match TRBD1. The germline gives CDR1 MNHEY, CDR2 SVGAGI. Germline trimming cut 2 bases from V and 4 bases from J; bases unmatched to any gene: 5. The CDR3 is 16 amino acids. CDR3 region: CASSYTETGGTGELFF. For the CDR3, the DNA is TGTGCCAGCAGTTACACAGAGACAGGGGGCACCGGGGAGCTGTTTTTT.

This clonotype was recorded a few times. The rearrangement uses TRBV20-1 and TRBJ2-3; TRBD1 agrees at 8 bases. CDR3 length equals 17 residues. The junction had 19 bases not matched to a gene; V was cut back by 5 bases and J by 6 bases. From germline, CDR1 is DFQATT and CDR2 SNEGSKA (reference sequence). CDR3 protein: CSALTTGTGLFRDTQYF. The CDR3 DNA reads as TGCAGTGCTCTCACGACCGGGACAGGCTTGTTTCGGGATACGCAGTATTTT.

This clonotype was recorded a few times. A much larger clonotype is one base distant, so this may be a read error. The V and J genes are TRBV10-3 and TRBJ2-6, with 8 bases lining up with TRBD1. Looked up from germline, CDR1 is ENHRY and CDR2 is SYGVKD. The CDR3 sequence is 16 residues long. As DNA, the CDR3 is TGTGCCGCGGGACAGGCTGCGCCCTCTGGGGCCAACGTCCGGACTTTC. As protein: CAAGQAAPSGANVRTF.